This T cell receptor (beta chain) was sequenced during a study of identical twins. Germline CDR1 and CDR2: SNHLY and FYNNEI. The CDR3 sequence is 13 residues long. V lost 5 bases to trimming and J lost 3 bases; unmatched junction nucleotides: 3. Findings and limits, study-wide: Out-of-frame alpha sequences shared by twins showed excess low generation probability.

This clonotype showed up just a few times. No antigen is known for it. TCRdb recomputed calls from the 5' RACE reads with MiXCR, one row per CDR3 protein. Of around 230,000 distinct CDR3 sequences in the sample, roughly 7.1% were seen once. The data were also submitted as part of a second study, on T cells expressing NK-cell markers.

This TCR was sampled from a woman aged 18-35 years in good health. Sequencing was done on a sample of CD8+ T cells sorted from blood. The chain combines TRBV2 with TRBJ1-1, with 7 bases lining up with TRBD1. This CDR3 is CASSRDRDTEAFF. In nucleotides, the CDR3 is TGTGCCAGCAGTCGGGACAGAGACACTGAAGCTTTCTTT.